This entry features one TCR beta chain sequence. The template was RNA from unsorted bulk tissue. The normal lung tissue was taken more than 3 cm from the tumor edge. The germline V gene has CDR1 MNHEY and CDR2 SVGEGT. CDR3 size: 14 residues. V was trimmed by 7 bases and J by 2 bases, leaving 12 bases between them. These data are taken from a study of tumor and adjacent non-tumor tissue in lung cancer. TCRbeta libraries were built with three rounds of nested PCR, modified from ARM-PCR. TCRdb re-called the multiplex PCR reads with MiXCR, one entry per CDR3 protein. This sample yields some 100,000 distinct CDR3 sequences, of which 60% to 80% are seen a single time; about 19% belongs to the top ten.

J is TRBJ2-1 and V is TRBV6-2 or TRBV6-3, with D perhaps TRBD1 (6 bases). Sequenced material: distant non-tumor lung tissue. The sequence was obtained from a man in his thirties or forties with non-small cell lung cancer. The CDR3 protein is CASKRTVAYNEQFF. Written as DNA, the CDR3 is TGTGCCAGCAAAAGGACAGTGGCCTACAATGAGCAGTTCTTC.